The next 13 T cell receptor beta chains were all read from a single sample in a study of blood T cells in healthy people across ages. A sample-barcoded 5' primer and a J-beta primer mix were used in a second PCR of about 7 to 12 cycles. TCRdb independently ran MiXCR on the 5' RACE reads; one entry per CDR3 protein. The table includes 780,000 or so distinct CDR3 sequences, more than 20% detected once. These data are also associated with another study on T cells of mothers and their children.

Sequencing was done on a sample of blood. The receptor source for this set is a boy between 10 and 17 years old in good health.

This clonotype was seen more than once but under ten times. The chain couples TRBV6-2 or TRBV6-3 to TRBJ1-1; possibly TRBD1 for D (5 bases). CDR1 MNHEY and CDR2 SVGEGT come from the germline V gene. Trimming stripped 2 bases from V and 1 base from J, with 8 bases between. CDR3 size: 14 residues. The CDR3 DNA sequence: TGTGCCAGCAGTTACCAGGGACCGAACACTGAAGCTTTCTTT. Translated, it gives CASSYQGPNTEAFF.

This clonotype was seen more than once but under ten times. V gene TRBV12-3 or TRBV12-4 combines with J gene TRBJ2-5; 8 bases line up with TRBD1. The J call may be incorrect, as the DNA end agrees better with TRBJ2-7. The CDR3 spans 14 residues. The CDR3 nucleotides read TGTGCCAGCAGTTCGGGACAGGCGACCTACGAGCAGTACTTC. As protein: CASSSGQATYEQYF.

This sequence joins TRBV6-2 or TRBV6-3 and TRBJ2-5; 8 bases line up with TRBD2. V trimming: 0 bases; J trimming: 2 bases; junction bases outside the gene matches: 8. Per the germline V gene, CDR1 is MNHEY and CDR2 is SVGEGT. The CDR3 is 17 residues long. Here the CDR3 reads CASSYSMVTSDQETQYF. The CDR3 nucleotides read TGTGCCAGCAGTTACTCGATGGTGACTAGCGATCAAGAGACCCAGTACTTC.

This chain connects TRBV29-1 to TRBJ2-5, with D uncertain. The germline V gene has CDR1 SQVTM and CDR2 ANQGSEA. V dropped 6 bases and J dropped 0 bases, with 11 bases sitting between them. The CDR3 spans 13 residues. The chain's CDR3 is CSVRMGNQETQYF. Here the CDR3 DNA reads TGCAGCGTCCGGATGGGGAACCAAGAGACCCAGTACTTC.

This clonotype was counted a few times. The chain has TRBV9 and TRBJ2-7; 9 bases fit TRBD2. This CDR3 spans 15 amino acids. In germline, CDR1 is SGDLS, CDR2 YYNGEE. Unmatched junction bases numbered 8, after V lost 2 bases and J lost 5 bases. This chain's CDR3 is CASSVNGLAFDEQYF. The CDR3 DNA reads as TGTGCCAGCAGCGTTAATGGACTAGCGTTCGACGAGCAGTACTTC.

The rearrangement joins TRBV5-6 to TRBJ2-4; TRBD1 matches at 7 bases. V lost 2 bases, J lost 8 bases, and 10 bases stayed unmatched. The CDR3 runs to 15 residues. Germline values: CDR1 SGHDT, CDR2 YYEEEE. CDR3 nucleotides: TGTGCCAGCAGCTTCGACAGGGTTGGCGTTGACATTCAGTACTTC. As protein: CASSFDRVGVDIQYF.

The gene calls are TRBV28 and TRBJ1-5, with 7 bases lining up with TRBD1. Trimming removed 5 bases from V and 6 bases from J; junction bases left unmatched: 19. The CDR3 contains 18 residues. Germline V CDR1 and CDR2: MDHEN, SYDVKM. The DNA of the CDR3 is TGTGCCAGCAGTCCCTTTGCCCACTCGACAGGGTTAGGTCAGCCCCAGCATTTT. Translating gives CASSPFAHSTGLGQPQHF. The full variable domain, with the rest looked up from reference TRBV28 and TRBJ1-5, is DVKVTQSSRYLVKRTGEKVFLECVQDMDHENMFWYRQDPGLGLRLIYFSYDVKMKEKGDIPEGYSVSREKKERFSLILESASTNQTSMYLCASSPFAHSTGLGQPQHFGDGTRLSIL.

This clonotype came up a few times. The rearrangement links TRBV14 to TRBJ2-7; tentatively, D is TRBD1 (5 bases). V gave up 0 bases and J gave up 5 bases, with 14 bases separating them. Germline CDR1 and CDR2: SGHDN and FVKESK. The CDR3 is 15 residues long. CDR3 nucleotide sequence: TGTGCCAGCAGCCAAGATAGCAGCAGGGTCCACGAGCAGTACTTC. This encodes CASSQDSSRVHEQYF.

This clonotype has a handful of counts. CDR3 sequence reads: CASSFQGRGLAGGEQFF. Written as DNA, the CDR3 is TGCGCCAGCAGCTTTCAAGGACGAGGACTAGCGGGAGGTGAGCAGTTCTTC. The chain is built from TRBV5-1 and TRBJ2-1; 14 bases agree with TRBD2. The CDR3 has 17 residues. Germline CDR1 and CDR2: SGHRS and YFSETQ. Unmatched junction bases numbered 10, after V lost 2 bases and J lost 9 bases.

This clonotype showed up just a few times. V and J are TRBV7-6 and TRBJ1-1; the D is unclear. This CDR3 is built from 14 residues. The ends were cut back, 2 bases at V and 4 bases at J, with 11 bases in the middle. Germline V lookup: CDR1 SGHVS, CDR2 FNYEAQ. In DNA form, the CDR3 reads TGTGCCAGCAGCTTACGTGTGGTGGGCACTGAAGCTTTCTTT. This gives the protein CASSLRVVGTEAFF.

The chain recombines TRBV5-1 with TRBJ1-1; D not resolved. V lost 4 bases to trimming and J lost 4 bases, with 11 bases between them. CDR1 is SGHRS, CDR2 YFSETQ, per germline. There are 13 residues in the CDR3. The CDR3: CASSETGSTEAFF. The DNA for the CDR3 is TGCGCCAGCAGCGAGACGGGATCCACTGAAGCTTTCTTT.

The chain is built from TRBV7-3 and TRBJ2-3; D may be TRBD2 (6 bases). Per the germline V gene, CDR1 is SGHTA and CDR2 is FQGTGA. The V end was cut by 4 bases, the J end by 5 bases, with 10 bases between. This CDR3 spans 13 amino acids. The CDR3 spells CASSSRGGDTQYF. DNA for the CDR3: TGTGCCAGCAGCTCCCGGGGAGGAGATACGCAGTATTTT.

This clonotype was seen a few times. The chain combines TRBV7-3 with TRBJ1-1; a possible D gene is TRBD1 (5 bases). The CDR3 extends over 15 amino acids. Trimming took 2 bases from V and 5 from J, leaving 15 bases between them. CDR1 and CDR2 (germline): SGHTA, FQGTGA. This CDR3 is CASSLLAGLETEAFF. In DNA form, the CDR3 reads TGTGCCAGCAGCTTATTGGCAGGGCTAGAGACTGAAGCTTTCTTT.